The 4 T cell receptor beta chains presented below share a single source sample, sequenced in a study of cytomegalovirus exposure and HLA in healthy donors. The method was immunoSEQ multiplex PCR; TCRdb's version includes in-frame clones alone and lacks a portion of them. The sample includes roughly 140,000 clones, just over 85% seen only once; the top ten take 7.5% to 8.5%. Source material: PBMCs. These receptors all come from a woman between 18 and 29 years old in good health and CMV-seropositive.

Only one count was recorded for this clone. V and J are TRBV2 and TRBJ2-2; tentative D call: TRBD1 (5 bases). Germline V gene sequence: CDR1 SNHLY, CDR2 FYNNEI. V was shortened by 6 bases and J by 8 bases, with 13 bases between the two germline ends. This CDR3 has 13 residues. Written as DNA, the CDR3 is TGTGCCAGCAGCAACAGGAATCGGGGGGAGCTGTTTTTT. Its translation is CASSNRNRGELFF. The full variable domain, in which reference TRBV2 and TRBJ2-2 provide the parts outside the CDR3, is EPEVTQTPSHQVTQMGQEVILRCVPISNHLYFYWYRQILGQKVEFLVSFYNNEISEKSEIFDDQFSVERPDGSNFTLKIRSTKLEDSAMYFCASSNRNRGELFFGEGSRLTVL.

V usage is TRBV28 and J usage is TRBJ2-4; 8 nucleotides align to TRBD1. Germline V gives CDR1 MDHEN, CDR2 SYDVKM. The CDR3 is made up of 19 amino acids. V lost 3 bases, J lost 0 bases, and 13 bases stayed unmatched. The CDR3 coding sequence is TGTGCCAGCAGTTTCCCGCCAGGACAGGGATTTCTAGCCAAAAACATTCAGTACTTC. Translating gives CASSFPPGQGFLAKNIQYF.

The chain uses TRBV6-1 and TRBJ1-2; weak D call: TRBD1 (5 bases). The CDR3 extends over 15 amino acids. Germline-derived CDR1 and CDR2 are MNHNS and SASEGT. V was shortened by 4 bases and J by 4 bases, with 16 bases between the two germline ends. CDR3 DNA: TGTGCCAGCAGTGTTGGGGCAGGGATCGGCTATGGCTACACCTTC. Amino acids: CASSVGAGIGYGYTF.

V is TRBV10-1 and J is TRBJ1-3, with TRBD1 matching 7 bases. CDR3 length: 14 residues. Per the germline V gene, CDR1 is WNHNN and CDR2 is SYGVQD (reference sequence). V shed 3 bases, J shed 3 bases, and the junction held 2 bases outside the gene matches. DNA for the CDR3: TGCGCCAGCAGTGATGACAGGGTTGGAAACACCATATATTTT. Amino acid sequence: CASSDDRVGNTIYF.